In this sample, the clone carrying this TCR beta chain turned up a few times. As yet, its antigen is unknown. This entry is derived from a study of vaccination and CD4 T cells after COVID-19. The CDR3 has 15 amino acids. V lost 1 base to trimming and J lost 9 bases; unmatched junction nucleotides: 4. CDR1 SEHNR and CDR2 FQNEAQ come from the germline V gene (reference sequence). The Oncomine TCR Beta short-read assay was what sequenced the DNA obtained from cultured CD4+ T cells. TCRdb redid the calling of the PCR reads with MiXCR, one entry per CDR3 protein. The sample lists some 18,000 distinct CDR3 sequences, 40% to 50% seen once, with more than 7% in the top ten. Treatment denoted: approximately 10-day PBMC culture with coronavirus spike peptide pools or control peptides (ViraFEST assay).

This TCR came from a human donor who had recovered from COVID-19. This chain joins TRBV7-9 and TRBJ1-6; 9 bases align to TRBD1. The material was CD4+ T cells from blood, cultured in vitro, obtained after SARS-CoV-2 vaccination. The CDR3 sequence: CASSLEGQGSSPLHF. The CDR3 DNA sequence: TGTGCCAGCAGCTTAGAGGGACAGGGCAGTTCACCCCTCCACTTT. The full variable domain, with the rest looked up from reference TRBV7-9 and TRBJ1-6, is DTGVSQNPRHKITKRGQNVTFRCDPISEHNRLYWYRQTLGQGPEFLTYFQNEAQLEKSRLLSDRFSAERPKGSFSTLEIQRTEQGDSAMYLCASSLEGQGSSPLHFGNGTRLTVT.